This entry describes one T cell receptor beta chain. The treatment denotes: randomized to nivolumab then ipilimumab (arm A) or the reverse (arm B). The source of the sample is a study of sequential checkpoint blockade in melanoma. Assay: immunoSEQ multiplex PCR; the TCRdb copy retains only in-frame clones and omits some. Found here are about 15,000 clones, 70% to 85% of them singletons; the top ten hold approximately 30%. This clonotype was sampled from a human donor with melanoma. The material was CD8+ T cells sorted from blood (inferred from file names), obtained from a patient given nivolumab and ipilimumab in sequence.

The CDR3 sequence is CAIRSLDTAYEQYF. The DNA of the CDR3 is TGTGCCATCAGGTCCCTGGACACCGCCTACGAGCAGTACTTC. The chain recombines TRBV10-3 with TRBJ2-7; a weak D match, TRBD1 (5 bases). Trimming left V 6 bases short and J 2 bases short, with 14 bases between. Germline CDR1 and CDR2: ENHRY and SYGVKD. This CDR3 comprises 14 residues.